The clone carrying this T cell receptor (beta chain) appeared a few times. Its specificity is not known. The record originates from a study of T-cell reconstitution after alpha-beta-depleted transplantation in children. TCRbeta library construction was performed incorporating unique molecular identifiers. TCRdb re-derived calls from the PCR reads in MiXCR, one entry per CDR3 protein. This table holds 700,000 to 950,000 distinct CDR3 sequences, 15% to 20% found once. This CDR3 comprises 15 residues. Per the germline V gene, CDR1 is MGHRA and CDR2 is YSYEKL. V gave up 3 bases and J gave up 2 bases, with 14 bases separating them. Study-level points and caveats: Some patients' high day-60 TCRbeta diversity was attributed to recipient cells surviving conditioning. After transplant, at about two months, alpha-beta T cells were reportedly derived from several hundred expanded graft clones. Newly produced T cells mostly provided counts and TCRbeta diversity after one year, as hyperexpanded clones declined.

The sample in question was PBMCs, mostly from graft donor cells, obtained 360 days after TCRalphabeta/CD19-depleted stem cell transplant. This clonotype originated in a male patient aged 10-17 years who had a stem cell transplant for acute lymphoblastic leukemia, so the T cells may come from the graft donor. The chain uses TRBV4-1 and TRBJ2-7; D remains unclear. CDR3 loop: CASSQDGITAYEQYF. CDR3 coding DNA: TGCGCCAGCAGCCAGGACGGTATTACAGCCTACGAGCAGTACTTC.